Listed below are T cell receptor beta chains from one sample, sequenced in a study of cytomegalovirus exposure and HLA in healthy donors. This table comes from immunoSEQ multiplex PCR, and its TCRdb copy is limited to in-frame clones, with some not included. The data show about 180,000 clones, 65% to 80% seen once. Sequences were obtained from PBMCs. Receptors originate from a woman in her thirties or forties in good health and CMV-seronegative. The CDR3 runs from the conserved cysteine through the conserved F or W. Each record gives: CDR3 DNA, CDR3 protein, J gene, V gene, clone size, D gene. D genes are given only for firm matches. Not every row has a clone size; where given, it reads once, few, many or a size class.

CDR3nt: TGTGCCAGCAGCTTGACTAGCGGAGAGGCGCTGTTTTTT
CDR3aa: CASSLTSGEALFF
j_gene: TRBJ2-2
v_gene: TRBV5-1
abundance: NA
d_gene: TRBD2

CDR3nt: TGTGCCAGTAGTATATCATTGACCCCGGGCACTGAAGCTTTCTTT
CDR3aa: CASSISLTPGTEAFF
j_gene: TRBJ1-1
v_gene: TRBV19
abundance: NA
d_gene: NA

CDR3nt: TGTGCCAGCAGTTTATCCCTAGCGGGGGGCTACGAGCAGTACTTC
CDR3aa: CASSLSLAGGYEQYF
j_gene: TRBJ2-7
v_gene: TRBV28
abundance: NA
d_gene: TRBD2

CDR3nt: TGTGCCAGCAGTTATGGACTAGCGGGGGCTCAAGAGACCCAGTACTTC
CDR3aa: CASSYGLAGAQETQYF
j_gene: TRBJ2-5
v_gene: TRBV5-6
abundance: NA
d_gene: TRBD2

CDR3nt: TGTGCCAGCAGTTTAATTACTAGCGGGCCGCCTGAGCAGTTCTTC
CDR3aa: CASSLITSGPPEQFF
j_gene: TRBJ2-1
v_gene: TRBV28
abundance: NA
d_gene: TRBD2

CDR3nt: TGCAGCGCGTCCCTACCGAGAAATAGCGGGAGATCTGGGGCCAACGTCCTGACTTTC
CDR3aa: CSASLPRNSGRSGANVLTF
j_gene: TRBJ2-6
v_gene: TRBV29-1
abundance: NA
d_gene: TRBD2

CDR3nt: TGTGCCAGCAGCGTGACAGGGGATACCGGGGAGCTGTTTTTT
CDR3aa: CASSVTGDTGELFF
j_gene: TRBJ2-2
v_gene: TRBV7-2
abundance: NA
d_gene: TRBD1

CDR3nt: TGTGCCTGGAGTCTCAGCGGGGGAATCGAGCAGTACTTC
CDR3aa: CAWSLSGGIEQYF
j_gene: TRBJ2-7
v_gene: TRBV30
abundance: NA
d_gene: TRBD2

CDR3nt: TGTGCCAGCAGCTTCGGGAACCGGGCCCTCTACAATGAGCAGTTCTTC
CDR3aa: CASSFGNRALYNEQFF
j_gene: TRBJ2-1
v_gene: TRBV7-9
abundance: NA
d_gene: NA

CDR3nt: TGTGCCAGCAGGGAACAGGGCATCCAGCCCCAGCATTTT
CDR3aa: CASREQGIQPQHF
j_gene: TRBJ1-5
v_gene: TRBV6-1
abundance: few
d_gene: NA

CDR3nt: TGTGCCAGCAGCTTGGATCGGGCAGGGGGATCTGGAAACACCATATATTTT
CDR3aa: CASSLDRAGGSGNTIYF
j_gene: TRBJ1-3
v_gene: TRBV5-4
abundance: NA
d_gene: TRBD1

CDR3nt: TGTGCCATCAGTGACCAGGGGCAGAACACCGGGGAGCTGTTTTTT
CDR3aa: CAISDQGQNTGELFF
j_gene: TRBJ2-2
v_gene: TRBV10-3
abundance: NA
d_gene: NA

CDR3nt: TGTGCCTGGAGTGTCGGGACAGGGGCGGCCACAGATACGCAGTATTTT
CDR3aa: CAWSVGTGAATDTQYF
j_gene: TRBJ2-3
v_gene: TRBV30
abundance: NA
d_gene: TRBD1

CDR3nt: TGTGCCAGCTCCGGAGAGGGTTTGGGAGAAAAACTGTTTTTT
CDR3aa: CASSGEGLGEKLFF
j_gene: TRBJ1-4
v_gene: TRBV7-9
abundance: NA
d_gene: NA

CDR3nt: TGTGCCAGCAGTTTTTCGTTCTACGAGCAGTACTTC
CDR3aa: CASSFSFYEQYF
j_gene: TRBJ2-7
v_gene: TRBV28
abundance: NA
d_gene: NA

CDR3nt: TGTGCCAGCAGTGAAGAACAGAACTATGGCTACACCTTC
CDR3aa: CASSEEQNYGYTF
j_gene: TRBJ1-2
v_gene: TRBV2
abundance: NA
d_gene: NA

CDR3nt: TGTGCCAGCTCACCACAAACTAGCCTGGACAGGGGAGGCTACACCTTC
CDR3aa: CASSPQTSLDRGGYTF
j_gene: TRBJ1-2
v_gene: TRBV18
abundance: NA
d_gene: TRBD1

CDR3nt: TGTGCCAGCAGAAGAGACTACGAGCAGTACTTC
CDR3aa: CASRRDYEQYF
j_gene: TRBJ2-7
v_gene: TRBV2
abundance: NA
d_gene: NA

CDR3nt: TGCGCCAGCAGCCAACCTCAGACAGACGCGAACACCGGGGAGCTGTTTTTT
CDR3aa: CASSQPQTDANTGELFF
j_gene: TRBJ2-2
v_gene: TRBV4-1
abundance: NA
d_gene: NA

CDR3nt: TGTGCCAGCAGCCAAGGGGTTACTAGCGGAACCTCCTACGAGCAGTACTTC
CDR3aa: CASSQGVTSGTSYEQYF
j_gene: TRBJ2-7
v_gene: TRBV4-2
abundance: NA
d_gene: TRBD2

CDR3nt: TGTGCCAGCAGCTTAGAGAGGTTACAGCCCCAGCATTTT
CDR3aa: CASSLERLQPQHF
j_gene: TRBJ1-5
v_gene: TRBV11-2
abundance: NA
d_gene: NA

CDR3nt: TGTGCCAGCAGTACCCCGACAGCGACTTATGGCTACACCTTC
CDR3aa: CASSTPTATYGYTF
j_gene: TRBJ1-2
v_gene: TRBV28
abundance: NA
d_gene: NA

CDR3nt: TGTGCCAGCTCACTGGACAGGGGAGATACGCAGTATTTT
CDR3aa: CASSLDRGDTQYF
j_gene: TRBJ2-3
v_gene: TRBV18
abundance: NA
d_gene: TRBD1

CDR3nt: TGTGCCAGTAACAGCCTCCGGGACAGGGGAGCAGGGGCCAACGTCCTGACTTTC
CDR3aa: CASNSLRDRGAGANVLTF
j_gene: TRBJ2-6
v_gene: TRBV19
abundance: NA
d_gene: TRBD1

CDR3nt: TGTGCCAGCAGTGGCAGGGGGTCCTACAATGAGCAGTTCTTC
CDR3aa: CASSGRGSYNEQFF
j_gene: TRBJ2-1
v_gene: TRBV27
abundance: NA
d_gene: TRBD1

CDR3nt: TGCGCCAGCAGCCAAGCGGGAGGCGGGGACACTGAAGCTTTCTTT
CDR3aa: CASSQAGGGDTEAFF
j_gene: TRBJ1-1
v_gene: TRBV4-1
abundance: once
d_gene: NA

CDR3nt: TGTGCCAGCAGTCCCAGGGGTAGCAATCAGCCCCAGCATTTT
CDR3aa: CASSPRGSNQPQHF
j_gene: TRBJ1-5
v_gene: TRBV6-1
abundance: NA
d_gene: NA

CDR3nt: TGTGCCAGCAGTGATCAGGGGTCAGGCACCGGGGAGCTGTTTTTT
CDR3aa: CASSDQGSGTGELFF
j_gene: TRBJ2-2
v_gene: TRBV2
abundance: NA
d_gene: NA

CDR3nt: TGTGCCTGGAGTCAGGGCATGAACACTGAAGCTTTCTTT
CDR3aa: CAWSQGMNTEAFF
j_gene: TRBJ1-1
v_gene: TRBV30
abundance: NA
d_gene: NA

CDR3nt: TGTGCCATCCAAAAGGAGGCTAGCGGGGTAGATGAGCAGTTCTTC
CDR3aa: CAIQKEASGVDEQFF
j_gene: TRBJ2-1
v_gene: TRBV10-3
abundance: once
d_gene: TRBD2

CDR3nt: TGTGCCAGCAGCCCCAGCGGGACCGCTTACGAGCAGTACTTC
CDR3aa: CASSPSGTAYEQYF
j_gene: TRBJ2-7
v_gene: TRBV6-1
abundance: NA
d_gene: TRBD2

CDR3nt: TGTGCCAGCAGCTTAGCTCGTACAGGGGAAAACACCATATATTTT
CDR3aa: CASSLARTGENTIYF
j_gene: TRBJ1-3
v_gene: TRBV7-2
abundance: once
d_gene: TRBD1

CDR3nt: TGTGCCATCAACGCCCACTCGGGGGACACTGAAGCTTTCTTT
CDR3aa: CAINAHSGDTEAFF
j_gene: TRBJ1-1
v_gene: TRBV10-3
abundance: NA
d_gene: NA

CDR3nt: TGTGCCAGCAGCTTGGCGGGAACCCCACTAGCGGGAGGTCCCGGGGAGCTGTTTTTT
CDR3aa: CASSLAGTPLAGGPGELFF
j_gene: TRBJ2-2
v_gene: TRBV7-3
abundance: NA
d_gene: TRBD2

CDR3nt: TGCGCCAGCTCCGGGACAGAGGGTTTCTGCGGCTACACCTTC
CDR3aa: CASSGTEGFCGYTF
j_gene: TRBJ1-2
v_gene: TRBV5-1
abundance: NA
d_gene: TRBD1

CDR3nt: TGTGCCAGCAGGCGCCTGGACAACTATAGCAATCAGCCCCAGCATTTT
CDR3aa: CASRRLDNYSNQPQHF
j_gene: TRBJ1-5
v_gene: TRBV28
abundance: NA
d_gene: NA

CDR3nt: TGTGCCAGCAGCCTCCTATATAGTGGCAATGAGCAGTTCTTC
CDR3aa: CASSLLYSGNEQFF
j_gene: TRBJ2-1
v_gene: TRBV7-2
abundance: NA
d_gene: NA

CDR3nt: TGTGCCTGGACTCAAGGGGTTACCACTAATGAAAAACTGTTTTTT
CDR3aa: CAWTQGVTTNEKLFF
j_gene: TRBJ1-4
v_gene: TRBV30
abundance: once
d_gene: NA

CDR3nt: TGTGCCAGCAGCTCAACCGGGACAGGGAGGAAGGATGGCTACACCTTC
CDR3aa: CASSSTGTGRKDGYTF
j_gene: TRBJ1-2
v_gene: TRBV7-9
abundance: NA
d_gene: TRBD1

CDR3nt: TGTGCCAGCAGTTTTCTCTCCGGGACAGCCTTGAACACTGAAGCTTTCTTT
CDR3aa: CASSFLSGTALNTEAFF
j_gene: TRBJ1-1
v_gene: TRBV28
abundance: NA
d_gene: TRBD1

CDR3nt: TGTGCCAGCAGCTCAACAGGGACCGGGGAGCTGTTTTTT
CDR3aa: CASSSTGTGELFF
j_gene: TRBJ2-2
v_gene: TRBV11-3
abundance: NA
d_gene: NA

CDR3nt: TGTGCCAGCAGCGTAAAGAGCGGGGGACAACAAGAGACCCAGTACTTC
CDR3aa: CASSVKSGGQQETQYF
j_gene: TRBJ2-5
v_gene: TRBV9
abundance: NA
d_gene: TRBD2

CDR3nt: TGCAGCGTGCTTACAGGGGAGAGGACTGAAGCTTTCTTT
CDR3aa: CSVLTGERTEAFF
j_gene: TRBJ1-1
v_gene: TRBV29-1
abundance: few
d_gene: TRBD1

CDR3nt: TGCGCCAGCAGGGAAACAGGGGACGGCTATGGCTACACCTTC
CDR3aa: CASRETGDGYGYTF
j_gene: TRBJ1-2
v_gene: TRBV5-1
abundance: NA
d_gene: TRBD1

CDR3nt: TGTGCCAGCAGTGGTCAGGGGGTAGGTAATTCACCCCTCCACTTT
CDR3aa: CASSGQGVGNSPLHF
j_gene: TRBJ1-6
v_gene: TRBV6-1
abundance: NA
d_gene: TRBD1

CDR3nt: TGTGCCAGCAACAGAGCCCAGCCCCTCTCAGGGGCCAACGTCCTGACTTTC
CDR3aa: CASNRAQPLSGANVLTF
j_gene: TRBJ2-6
v_gene: TRBV5-6
abundance: few
d_gene: NA

CDR3nt: TGTGCCACCAGCTTAACTCCCGGGGGGGGAGCGTCCGCCTACGAGCAGTACTTC
CDR3aa: CATSLTPGGGASAYEQYF
j_gene: TRBJ2-7
v_gene: TRBV15
abundance: NA
d_gene: TRBD2

CDR3nt: TGTGCCAGCAGTCCCCTATTCGGGGGAAGAGAGACCCAGTACTTC
CDR3aa: CASSPLFGGRETQYF
j_gene: TRBJ2-5
v_gene: TRBV6-1
abundance: NA
d_gene: NA

CDR3nt: TGTGCCAGCAGCCCCGGGGGGACGATGAACACTGAAGCTTTCTTT
CDR3aa: CASSPGGTMNTEAFF
j_gene: TRBJ1-1
v_gene: TRBV13
abundance: NA
d_gene: NA

CDR3nt: TGTGCCAGCAGTTGGCTAGCGGGAGGAGGGCAAGAGACCCAGTACTTC
CDR3aa: CASSWLAGGGQETQYF
j_gene: TRBJ2-5
v_gene: TRBV27
abundance: NA
d_gene: TRBD2

CDR3nt: TGTGCCAGTAGTATTGCAGGGGTATTAACTGAAGCTTTCTTT
CDR3aa: CASSIAGVLTEAFF
j_gene: TRBJ1-1
v_gene: TRBV19
abundance: NA
d_gene: NA

CDR3nt: TGTGCCAGCTCACCACGAGCGGGAGAAGGTGTCGGGGAGCTGTTTTTT
CDR3aa: CASSPRAGEGVGELFF
j_gene: TRBJ2-2
v_gene: TRBV18
abundance: NA
d_gene: TRBD2

CDR3nt: TGCAGCGTTGGACTCTCTAATGAAAAACTGTTTTTT
CDR3aa: CSVGLSNEKLFF
j_gene: TRBJ1-4
v_gene: TRBV29-1
abundance: few
d_gene: NA

CDR3nt: TGCAGCGTTTTACGGTCCCAGGGAAAGGGCTACACCTTC
CDR3aa: CSVLRSQGKGYTF
j_gene: TRBJ1-2
v_gene: TRBV29-1
abundance: NA
d_gene: NA

CDR3nt: TGTGCCAGCAGCTTCCTAGGTACAAATGAAAAACTGTTTTTT
CDR3aa: CASSFLGTNEKLFF
j_gene: TRBJ1-4
v_gene: TRBV7-9
abundance: NA
d_gene: NA

CDR3nt: TGTGCCAGCAGCCGAGGACTAGCGGGGTCGAACACCGGGGAGCTGTTTTTT
CDR3aa: CASSRGLAGSNTGELFF
j_gene: TRBJ2-2
v_gene: TRBV7-3
abundance: NA
d_gene: TRBD2